One TCR beta chain is described in this entry. This CDR3 has 12 residues. Deletions cut 4 bases from V and 3 bases from J, with 8 bases between. Germline V gene data show CDR1 as SGHNT and CDR2 as YYREEE (reference sequence). Sequencing was performed with immunoSEQ multiplex PCR; in TCRdb, only in-frame clones are kept and a portion is missing. This sample has 210,000 or so clones; approximately 85% occur once, and the top ten carry roughly 5%. The sample comes from a study of blood T cell repertoires in COVID-19. This chain joins TRBV5-4 and TRBJ2-7, with D possibly being TRBD1 (5 bases). This clonotype was sampled from a woman aged 70-85 years with active or convalescent COVID-19. Sequencing used peripheral blood. As DNA, the CDR3 is TGTGCCAGCAGCACCCAGGGCTACGAGCAGTACTTC. This gives the protein CASSTQGYEQYF.